These 2 T cell receptor beta chains originate from one sample sequenced in a study of control samples from healthy donors and cancer patients. The data were produced by immunoSEQ multiplex PCR, yet TCRdb's version contains in-frame clones alone and is incomplete. The repertoire consists of 150,000 to 200,000 clones, with approximately 90% occurring once and the leading ten covering around 12%. Sequenced material: blood. The receptors stem from a man aged 25-40 years in good health.

The chain carries TRBV14 and TRBJ2-7, with 9 bases that match TRBD1. V dropped 2 bases and J dropped 5; count of bases not matched to a gene: 1. CDR3 length: 13 residues. Germline lookup yields CDR1 SGHDN and CDR2 FVKESK. The CDR3 nucleotides are TGTGCCAGCAGCCAAAACAGGGGGCACGAGCAGTACTTC. This codes for CASSQNRGHEQYF.

This sequence joins TRBV4-1 and TRBJ2-7, with a possible D match to TRBD2 (5 bases). V shed 4 bases and J shed 0 bases, with 7 bases lying between them. This CDR3 is 13 amino acids long. Germline V gives CDR1 MGHRA, CDR2 YSYEKL. The CDR3 nucleotides read TGCGCCAGCAGCCCCCGGGACTCCTACGAGCAGTACTTC. Amino acids: CASSPRDSYEQYF.